This T cell receptor beta chain is from a study of shared clonotypes between healthy human individuals. On this clone itself: The antigen remains undetermined.

Study-wide points: How much donors shared clonotypes was expected to be affected by sequencing depth. Apart from blood, nothing was sampled; tissue repertoires likely differ.

The CDR3 totals 15 residues. Trimming removed 6 bases at V and 2 bases at J, with 13 bases between. The germline gives CDR1 SGHAT, CDR2 FQNNGV. Assay: immunoSEQ multiplex PCR; the TCRdb copy retains only in-frame clones and omits some. The table lists over 400,000 clones, about 85% of them singletons. The receptor's source is a woman aged 40 to 50 in good health. Some clones in this sample may be carry-over from other donors' samples. V is TRBV11-2 and J is TRBJ2-2, with D perhaps TRBD1 (6 bases). The sequenced sample consisted of PBMCs. CDR3 DNA: TGTGCCAGCAGTTCGACAGGAATCAACACCGGGGAGCTGTTTTTT. Protein sequence: CASSSTGINTGELFF.